The rows below give T cell receptor beta chains drawn from one sample of a study of control samples from healthy donors and cancer patients. Only in-frame clones appear in the TCRdb table, and some are missing; sequencing was by immunoSEQ multiplex PCR. The sample holds 70,000 to 95,000 clones, about nine tenths seen once. Sequenced: blood. These receptors came from a young woman in good health. The CDR3 runs from the conserved cysteine through the conserved F or W. A D gene is named only where the DNA matches it firmly. The listing skips clone size in some rows; elsewhere it reads once, few, many or a size class.

size: NA
D: NA
V: TRBV5-4
J: TRBJ2-3
DNA: TGTGCCAGCAGCCAGGACTCCTCAGATACGCAGTATTTT
CDR3: CASSQDSSDTQYF

size: NA
D: NA
V: TRBV5-6
J: TRBJ2-4
DNA: TGTGCCAGCAGTTTGTGGTCTACCCGAGCCAAAAACATTCAGTACTTC
CDR3: CASSLWSTRAKNIQYF

size: NA
D: NA
V: TRBV27
J: TRBJ2-7
DNA: TGTGCCAGCAGTCCCCCCCCGTGGAGGGAGAACCTCGACGAGCAGTACTTC
CDR3: CASSPPPWRENLDEQYF

size: NA
D: NA
V: TRBV19
J: TRBJ2-4
DNA: TGTGCCAGTAGTATGACAACCGCGCGGGTTTTATTACAAGCCAAAAACATTCAGTACTTC
CDR3: CASSMTTARVLLQAKNIQYF

size: NA
D: NA
V: TRBV29-1
J: TRBJ2-7
DNA: TGCAGCGTTGGACAGGCGAAATCCTACGAGCAGTACTTC
CDR3: CSVGQAKSYEQYF

size: NA
D: TRBD1
V: TRBV5-5
J: TRBJ1-6
DNA: TGTGCCAGCAGCTTTTTCCGGGACAGTAATTCACCCCTCCACTTT
CDR3: CASSFFRDSNSPLHF

size: NA
D: NA
V: TRBV14
J: TRBJ2-7
DNA: TGTGCCAGCAGGAACCCCTACGAGCAGTACTTC
CDR3: CASRNPYEQYF

size: NA
D: NA
V: TRBV6-5
J: TRBJ1-2
DNA: TGTGCCAGCACCCTTGGGGGGGGGACTGGCGGCTACACCTTC
CDR3: CASTLGGGTGGYTF

size: NA
D: TRBD1
V: TRBV3-1/TRBV3-2
J: TRBJ1-1
DNA: TGTGCCAGCAGCCAACGGGCAGGGGGCACTGAAGCTTTCTTT
CDR3: CASSQRAGGTEAFF

size: medium-sized
D: NA
V: TRBV6-2/TRBV6-3
J: TRBJ1-5
DNA: TGTGCCAGCAGTATTCGGACAGCTAATCAGCCCCAGCATTTT
CDR3: CASSIRTANQPQHF

size: few
D: TRBD1
V: TRBV5-4
J: TRBJ1-2
DNA: TGTGCCAGCAGCCGGGACAGGGTTTTTTATGGCTACACCTTC
CDR3: CASSRDRVFYGYTF

size: NA
D: NA
V: TRBV5-4
J: TRBJ2-5
DNA: TGTGCCAGCAGCAGTAAAAAAGGGGCTAGCCCGTACCAAGAGACCCAGTACTTC
CDR3: CASSSKKGASPYQETQYF

size: NA
D: NA
V: TRBV7-2
J: TRBJ1-1
DNA: TGTGCCAGCAGCTTAGGGCGACAGGCTGAAGCTTTCTTT
CDR3: CASSLGRQAEAFF

size: NA
D: TRBD1
V: TRBV30
J: TRBJ2-7
DNA: TGTGCCTGGGGACAGGGGAACTACGAGCAGTACTTC
CDR3: CAWGQGNYEQYF

size: once
D: NA
V: TRBV30
J: TRBJ1-5
DNA: TGTGCCTGGGCTCCGGACGGCCATCAGCCCCAGCATTTT
CDR3: CAWAPDGHQPQHF

size: NA
D: NA
V: TRBV6-1
J: TRBJ2-7
DNA: TGTGCCAGCAGTGAATCGGGTGGGGACTCCTCCTACGAGCAGTACTTC
CDR3: CASSESGGDSSYEQYF

size: NA
D: NA
V: TRBV19
J: TRBJ2-3
DNA: TGTGCCAGTAGTCTCAGGACCACAGATACGCAGTATTTT
CDR3: CASSLRTTDTQYF

size: NA
D: NA
V: TRBV21-1
J: TRBJ2-2
DNA: TGTGCCAGCAGCAAGTTGGGGACGGCAAACACCGGGGAGCTGTTTTTT
CDR3: CASSKLGTANTGELFF

size: NA
D: NA
V: TRBV4-1
J: TRBJ1-3
DNA: TGCGCCAGCAGCCAAACGGGATTCTCTGGAAACACCATATATTTT
CDR3: CASSQTGFSGNTIYF

size: NA
D: TRBD2
V: TRBV10-3
J: TRBJ2-3
DNA: TGTGCCATCAGCGACTCTAGCGGAAGCACAGATACGCAGTATTTT
CDR3: CAISDSSGSTDTQYF

size: NA
D: NA
V: TRBV30
J: TRBJ1-6
DNA: TGTGCCTGGAGTGTTGGGAGCTCCTATAATTCACCCCTCCACTTT
CDR3: CAWSVGSSYNSPLHF

size: NA
D: NA
V: TRBV29-1
J: TRBJ2-2
DNA: TGCAGCGTTGCCCTAGCCAACAAGAACACCGGGGAGCTGTTTTTT
CDR3: CSVALANKNTGELFF

size: NA
D: NA
V: TRBV4-2
J: TRBJ2-1
DNA: TGTGCCAGCAGCCAAGTAGACAGACAATCCTACAATGAGCAGTTCTTC
CDR3: CASSQVDRQSYNEQFF

size: NA
D: TRBD1
V: TRBV6-2/TRBV6-3
J: TRBJ1-6
DNA: TGTGCCAGCAGCTTCCTGGGGCAGGGGGGCTCACCCCTCCACTTT
CDR3: CASSFLGQGGSPLHF

size: NA
D: NA
V: TRBV5-1
J: TRBJ2-7
DNA: TGCGCCAGCAGCTTGGGCGGTGACGCTGGCGAGCAGTACTTC
CDR3: CASSLGGDAGEQYF

size: NA
D: NA
V: TRBV9
J: TRBJ2-3
DNA: TGTGCCAGCAGCGTAGAAGGATCGCGGTCATCAGATACGCAGTATTTT
CDR3: CASSVEGSRSSDTQYF

size: NA
D: NA
V: TRBV2
J: TRBJ1-1
DNA: TGTGCCAGCAGTGAATTAATTGCCCGGGGGGGCTCGTTTCCTGAAGCTTTCTTT
CDR3: CASSELIARGGSFPEAFF

size: few
D: TRBD1
V: TRBV28
J: TRBJ1-6
DNA: TGTGCCAGCAGCCCGGCGGGGACAGATAATTCACCCCTCCACTTT
CDR3: CASSPAGTDNSPLHF

size: NA
D: NA
V: TRBV20-1
J: TRBJ2-5
DNA: TGCAGTGCTAGTAGAATCAGGGAAACCCAGTACTTC
CDR3: CSASRIRETQYF

size: NA
D: NA
V: TRBV6-1
J: TRBJ1-3
DNA: TGTGCCAGCAGTGAAGCGGCTCAGGCTTCTGGAAACACCATATATTTT
CDR3: CASSEAAQASGNTIYF

size: NA
D: TRBD1
V: TRBV7-3
J: TRBJ1-1
DNA: TGTGCCAGCAGCTTAGGGACAGTGAACACTGAAGCTTTCTTT
CDR3: CASSLGTVNTEAFF

size: NA
D: NA
V: TRBV24-1
J: TRBJ2-3
DNA: TGTGCCACCAAAGGGACACTTGGGACTCCAGATACGCAGTATTTT
CDR3: CATKGTLGTPDTQYF

size: NA
D: NA
V: TRBV6-6
J: TRBJ2-1
DNA: TGTGCCAGCAGTTACTCGGACGAGTCAAGGTGGAATGAGCAGTTCTTC
CDR3: CASSYSDESRWNEQFF

size: once
D: NA
V: TRBV13
J: TRBJ1-6
DNA: TGTGCCAGCAGCTTAAGGACGGGGGATTCACCCCTCCACTTT
CDR3: CASSLRTGDSPLHF

size: NA
D: TRBD2
V: TRBV2
J: TRBJ2-3
DNA: TGTGCCAGCAATCGAGGGGTAGCGGGGGGAGCAGATACGCAGTATTTT
CDR3: CASNRGVAGGADTQYF

size: NA
D: NA
V: TRBV6-1
J: TRBJ1-5
DNA: TGTGCCAGCAGTGAACAGGGCGAAGGCAATCAGCCCCAGCATTTT
CDR3: CASSEQGEGNQPQHF

size: NA
D: TRBD1
V: TRBV6-7
J: TRBJ2-1
DNA: TGTGCCAGCAGAGACAGGGGAAGCTCCTACAATGAGCAGTTCTTC
CDR3: CASRDRGSSYNEQFF

size: NA
D: NA
V: TRBV7-6
J: TRBJ1-1
DNA: TGTGCCAGCAGCTTAGGGTCCCCGATAAACACTGAAGCTTTCTTT
CDR3: CASSLGSPINTEAFF

size: NA
D: TRBD2
V: TRBV2
J: TRBJ2-2
DNA: TGTGCCAGCAGAGTAGCGGGTGGTTCCGGGGAGCTGTTTTTT
CDR3: CASRVAGGSGELFF

size: NA
D: NA
V: TRBV5-8
J: TRBJ2-1
DNA: TGTGCCAGCAGCTGGAGGGGGGGCCGGTACAATGAGCAGTTCTTC
CDR3: CASSWRGGRYNEQFF

size: few
D: NA
V: TRBV20-1
J: TRBJ1-2
DNA: TGCAGTGCCGAGGCGGGTTATGGCTACACCTTC
CDR3: CSAEAGYGYTF

size: NA
D: NA
V: TRBV29-1
J: TRBJ2-7
DNA: TGCAGCGTTGAGGGATTGGAGACAGGACGGGACTACGAGCAGTACTTC
CDR3: CSVEGLETGRDYEQYF

size: NA
D: NA
V: TRBV6-5
J: TRBJ2-1
DNA: TGTGCCAGCAACCCGACAGGAGGCTCCTACAATGAGCAGTTCTTC
CDR3: CASNPTGGSYNEQFF

size: once
D: NA
V: TRBV21-1
J: TRBJ2-7
DNA: TGTGCCAGCAGCAAATCGGGAGCAACTAGCGGGGGACAAACCGGAACCTACGAGCAGTACTTC
CDR3: CASSKSGATSGGQTGTYEQYF

size: NA
D: TRBD1
V: TRBV5-3
J: TRBJ1-2
DNA: TGTGCCAGAAGAAATAAATCCGGGACAGACGATGGCTACACCTTC
CDR3: CARRNKSGTDDGYTF

size: NA
D: TRBD2
V: TRBV19
J: TRBJ2-7
DNA: TGTGCCAGTAGTAGAGTAGCGGGGAGCTCCTACGAGCAGTACTTC
CDR3: CASSRVAGSSYEQYF

size: NA
D: NA
V: TRBV7-9
J: TRBJ2-2
DNA: TGTGCCAGCAGCTTAGCGGGAGCGGCCGGGGAGCTGTTTTTT
CDR3: CASSLAGAAGELFF

size: NA
D: NA
V: TRBV19
J: TRBJ1-4
DNA: TGTGCCAGTAGTATAGCAGGAACAGCAACTAATGAAAAACTGTTTTTT
CDR3: CASSIAGTATNEKLFF

size: once
D: TRBD1
V: TRBV6-5
J: TRBJ2-5
DNA: TGTGCCAACGGTTTACAGGGGGCTTGGGGAGAGACCCAGTACTTC
CDR3: CANGLQGAWGETQYF

size: NA
D: NA
V: TRBV28
J: TRBJ1-5
DNA: TGTGCCAGCAGTTTATCAGGGACTAGCAATCAGCCCCAGCATTTT
CDR3: CASSLSGTSNQPQHF

size: NA
D: NA
V: TRBV5-1
J: TRBJ1-6
DNA: TGCGCCAGCAGCTTGGACGGCTATAATTCACCCCTCCACTTT
CDR3: CASSLDGYNSPLHF

size: NA
D: TRBD2
V: TRBV18
J: TRBJ2-1
DNA: TGTGCCAGCTCACCACGAGGTCCTAGCGGGGTGGGTGAGCAGTTCTTC
CDR3: CASSPRGPSGVGEQFF

size: NA
D: NA
V: TRBV4-1
J: TRBJ1-1
DNA: TGCGCCAGCAGCCCTCGGGGGGCCGGGGACACTGAAGCTTTCTTT
CDR3: CASSPRGAGDTEAFF

size: NA
D: NA
V: TRBV5-6
J: TRBJ2-2
DNA: TGTGCCAGCAGCTACCTCCCCACCGGGGAGCTGTTTTTT
CDR3: CASSYLPTGELFF